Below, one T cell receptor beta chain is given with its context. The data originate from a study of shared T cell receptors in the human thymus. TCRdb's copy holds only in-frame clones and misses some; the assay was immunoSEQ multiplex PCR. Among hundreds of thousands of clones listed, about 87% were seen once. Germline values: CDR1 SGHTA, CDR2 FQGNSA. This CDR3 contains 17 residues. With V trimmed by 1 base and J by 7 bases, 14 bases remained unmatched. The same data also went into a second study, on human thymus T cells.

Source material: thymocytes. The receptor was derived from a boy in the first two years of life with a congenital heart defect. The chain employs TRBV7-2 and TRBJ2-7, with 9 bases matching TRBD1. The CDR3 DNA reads TGTGCCAGCAGCTTAGGTAATCGGGACAGGGCTAGGAGGGAGCAGTACTTC. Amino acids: CASSLGNRDRARREQYF.